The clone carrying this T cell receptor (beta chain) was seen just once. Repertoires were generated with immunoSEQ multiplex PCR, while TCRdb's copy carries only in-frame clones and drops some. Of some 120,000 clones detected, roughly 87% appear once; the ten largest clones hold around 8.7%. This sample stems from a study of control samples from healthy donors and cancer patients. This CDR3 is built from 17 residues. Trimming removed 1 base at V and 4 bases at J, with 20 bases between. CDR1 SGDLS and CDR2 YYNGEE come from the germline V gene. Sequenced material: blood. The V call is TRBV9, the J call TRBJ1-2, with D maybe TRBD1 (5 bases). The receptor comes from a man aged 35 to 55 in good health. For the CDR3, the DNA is TGTGCCAGCAGCGTAAGTGCTGAGGTTTCAGGGATCTATGGCTACACCTTC. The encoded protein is CASSVSAEVSGIYGYTF.